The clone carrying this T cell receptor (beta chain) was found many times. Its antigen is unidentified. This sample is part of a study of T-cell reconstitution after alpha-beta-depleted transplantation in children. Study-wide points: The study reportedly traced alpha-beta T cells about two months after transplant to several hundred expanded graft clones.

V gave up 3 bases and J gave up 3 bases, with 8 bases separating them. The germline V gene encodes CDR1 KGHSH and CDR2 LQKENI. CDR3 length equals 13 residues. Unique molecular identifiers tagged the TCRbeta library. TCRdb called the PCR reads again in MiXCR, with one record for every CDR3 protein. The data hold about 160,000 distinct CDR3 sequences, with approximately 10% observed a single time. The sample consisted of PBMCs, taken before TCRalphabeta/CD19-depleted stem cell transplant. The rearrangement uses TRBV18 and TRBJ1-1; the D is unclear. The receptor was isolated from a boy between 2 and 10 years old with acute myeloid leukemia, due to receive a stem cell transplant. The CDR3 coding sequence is TGTGCCAGCTCACCGGCGGGGTACACTGAAGCTTTCTTT. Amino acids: CASSPAGYTEAFF.